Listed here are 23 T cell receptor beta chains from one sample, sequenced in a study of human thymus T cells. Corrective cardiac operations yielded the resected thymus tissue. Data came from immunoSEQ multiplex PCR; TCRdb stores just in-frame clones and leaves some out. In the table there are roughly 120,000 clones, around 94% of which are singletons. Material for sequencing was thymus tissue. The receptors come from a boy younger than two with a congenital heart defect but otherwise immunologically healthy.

The CDR3 region is CASRPPYQGTSSTDTQYF. The CDR3 nucleotides read TGTGCCAGTAGACCCCCGTATCAAGGGACTAGTAGCACAGATACGCAGTATTTT. The J gene is TRBJ2-3, the V gene TRBV28; TRBD2 matches 8 bases. Germline V gene lookup returns CDR1 MDHEN and CDR2 SYDVKM. V lost 9 bases and J lost 0; bases outside the gene matches: 17. The CDR3 contains 18 residues.

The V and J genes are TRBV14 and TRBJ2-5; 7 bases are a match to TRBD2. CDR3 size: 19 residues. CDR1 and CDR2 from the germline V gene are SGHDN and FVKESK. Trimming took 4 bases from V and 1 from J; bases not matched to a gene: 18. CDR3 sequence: CASSLGGTSEFLVQETQYF. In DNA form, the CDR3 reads TGTGCCAGCAGCCTCGGGGGTACTAGCGAGTTTCTAGTCCAAGAGACCCAGTACTTC.

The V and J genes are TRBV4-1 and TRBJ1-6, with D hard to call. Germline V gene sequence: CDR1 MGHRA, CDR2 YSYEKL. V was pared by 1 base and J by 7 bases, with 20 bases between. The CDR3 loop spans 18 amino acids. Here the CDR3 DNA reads TGCGCCAGCAGCCAAGGGCAGGTAGCAATGACTAAAAATTCACCCCTCCACTTT. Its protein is CASSQGQVAMTKNSPLHF.

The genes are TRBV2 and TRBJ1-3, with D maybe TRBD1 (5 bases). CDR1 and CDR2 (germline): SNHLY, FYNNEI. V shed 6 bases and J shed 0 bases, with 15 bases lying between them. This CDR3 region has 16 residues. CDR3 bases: TGTGCCAGCAGCGAAACCGGACAAGTCTCTGGAAACACCATATATTTT. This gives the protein CASSETGQVSGNTIYF.

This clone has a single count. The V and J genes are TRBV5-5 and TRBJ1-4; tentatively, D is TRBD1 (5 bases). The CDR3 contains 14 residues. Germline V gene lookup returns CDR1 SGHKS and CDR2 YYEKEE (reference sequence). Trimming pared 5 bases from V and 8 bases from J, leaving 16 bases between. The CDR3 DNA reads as TGTGCCAGCAGGGGAGTAGGCAGGGACGAAAAACTGTTTTTT. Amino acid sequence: CASRGVGRDEKLFF.

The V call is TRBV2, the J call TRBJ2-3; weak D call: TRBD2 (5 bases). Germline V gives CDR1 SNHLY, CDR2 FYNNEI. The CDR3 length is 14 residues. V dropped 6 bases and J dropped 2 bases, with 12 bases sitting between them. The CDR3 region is CASSGIEPTDTQYF. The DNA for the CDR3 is TGTGCCAGCAGCGGGATTGAGCCCACAGATACGCAGTATTTT. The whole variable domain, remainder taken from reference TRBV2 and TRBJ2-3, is EPEVTQTPSHQVTQMGQEVILRCVPISNHLYFYWYRQILGQKVEFLVSFYNNEISEKSEIFDDQFSVERPDGSNFTLKIRSTKLEDSAMYFCASSGIEPTDTQYFGPGTRLTVL.

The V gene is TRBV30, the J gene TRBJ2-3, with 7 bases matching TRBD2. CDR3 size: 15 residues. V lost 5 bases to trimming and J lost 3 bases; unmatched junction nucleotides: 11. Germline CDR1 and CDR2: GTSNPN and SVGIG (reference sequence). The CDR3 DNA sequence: TGTGCCTGGTCCCTGGGAGGGGAAGCGACAGATACGCAGTATTTT. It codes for CAWSLGGEATDTQYF.

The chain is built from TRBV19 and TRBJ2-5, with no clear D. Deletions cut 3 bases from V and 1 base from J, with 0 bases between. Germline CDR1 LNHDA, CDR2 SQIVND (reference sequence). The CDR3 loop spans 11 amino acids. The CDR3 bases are TGTGCCAGTAGTATCCAAGAGACCCAGTACTTC. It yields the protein CASSIQETQYF.

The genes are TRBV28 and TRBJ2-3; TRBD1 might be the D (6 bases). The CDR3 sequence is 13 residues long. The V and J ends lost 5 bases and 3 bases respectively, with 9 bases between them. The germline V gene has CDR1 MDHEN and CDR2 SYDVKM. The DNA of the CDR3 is TGTGCCAGCAGTGGAACAGGGACAGATACGCAGTATTTT. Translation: CASSGTGTDTQYF.

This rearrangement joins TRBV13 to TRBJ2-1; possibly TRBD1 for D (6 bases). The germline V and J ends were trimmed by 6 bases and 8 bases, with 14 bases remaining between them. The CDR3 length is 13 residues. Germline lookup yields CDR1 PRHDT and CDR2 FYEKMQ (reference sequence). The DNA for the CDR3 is TGTGCCAGCAGGGGAACAGGGAGCCATGAGCAGTTCTTC. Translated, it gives CASRGTGSHEQFF.

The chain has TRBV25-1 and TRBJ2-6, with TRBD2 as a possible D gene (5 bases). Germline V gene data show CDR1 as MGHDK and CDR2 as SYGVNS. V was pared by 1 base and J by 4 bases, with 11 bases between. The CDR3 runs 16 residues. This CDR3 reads CASSELGGRGANVLTF. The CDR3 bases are TGTGCCAGCAGTGAATTAGGAGGTCGGGGGGCCAACGTCCTGACTTTC. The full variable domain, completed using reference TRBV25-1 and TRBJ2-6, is EADIYQTPRYLVIGTGKKITLECSQTMGHDKMYWYQQDPGMELHLIHYSYGVNSTEKGDLSSESTVSRIRTEHFPLTLESARPSHTSQYLCASSELGGRGANVLTFGAGSRLTVL.

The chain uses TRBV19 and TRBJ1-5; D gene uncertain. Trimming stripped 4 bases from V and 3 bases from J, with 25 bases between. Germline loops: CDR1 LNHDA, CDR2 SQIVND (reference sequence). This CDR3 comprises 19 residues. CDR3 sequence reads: CASSKALAGVYSSNQPQHF. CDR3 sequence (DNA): TGTGCCAGTAGTAAAGCCCTCGCTGGAGTCTACTCCTCCAATCAGCCCCAGCATTTT.

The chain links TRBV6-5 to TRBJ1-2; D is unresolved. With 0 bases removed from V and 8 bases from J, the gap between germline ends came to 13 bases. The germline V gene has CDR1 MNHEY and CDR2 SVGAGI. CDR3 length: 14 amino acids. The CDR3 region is CASSYSWEVEGYTF. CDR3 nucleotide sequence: TGTGCCAGCAGTTACTCGTGGGAGGTTGAAGGCTACACCTTC.

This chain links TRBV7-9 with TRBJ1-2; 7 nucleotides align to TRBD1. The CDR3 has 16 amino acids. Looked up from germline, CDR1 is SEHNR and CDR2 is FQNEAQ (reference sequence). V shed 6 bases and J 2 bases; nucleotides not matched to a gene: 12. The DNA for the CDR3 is TGTGCCAGCAGAACGGACCGGACAGGCGGGAACTATGGCTACACCTTC. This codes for CASRTDRTGGNYGYTF.

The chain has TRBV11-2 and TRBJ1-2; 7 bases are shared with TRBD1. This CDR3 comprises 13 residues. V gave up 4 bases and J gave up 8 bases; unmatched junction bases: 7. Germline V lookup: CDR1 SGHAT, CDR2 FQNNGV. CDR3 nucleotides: TGTGCCAGCAGCTCGGAGGACAGGACCGGCTACACCTTC. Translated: CASSSEDRTGYTF.

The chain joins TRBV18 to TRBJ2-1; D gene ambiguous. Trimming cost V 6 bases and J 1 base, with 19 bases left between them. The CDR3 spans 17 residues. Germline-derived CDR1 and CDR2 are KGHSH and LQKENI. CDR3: CASSLRRVLGSYNEQFF. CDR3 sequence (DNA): TGTGCCAGCTCCCTCAGACGGGTTTTAGGGTCCTACAATGAGCAGTTCTTC.

The CDR3 DNA is TGCGCCAGCAGCTTGTCGCGGGGAAACTACGAGCAGTACTTC. Protein sequence: CASSLSRGNYEQYF. V usage is TRBV5-1 and J usage is TRBJ2-7; the D gene is possibly TRBD2 (6 bases). V lost 1 base and J lost 3, with 11 bases in between. The germline CDR1 and CDR2 sequences are SGHRS and YFSETQ. The CDR3 loop spans 14 amino acids. The full variable domain, with the rest looked up from reference TRBV5-1 and TRBJ2-7, is KAGVTQTPRYLIKTRGQQVTLSCSPISGHRSVSWYQQTPGQGLQFLFEYFSETQRNKGNFPGRFSGRQFSNSRSEMNVSTLELGDSALYLCASSLSRGNYEQYFGPGTRLTVT.

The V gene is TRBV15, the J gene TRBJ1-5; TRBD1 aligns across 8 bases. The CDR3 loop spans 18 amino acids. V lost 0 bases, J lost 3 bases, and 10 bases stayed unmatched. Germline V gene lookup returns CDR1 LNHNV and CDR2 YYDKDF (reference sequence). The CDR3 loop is CATSRDQGAKVNNQPQHF. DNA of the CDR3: TGTGCCACCAGCAGAGATCAGGGGGCGAAGGTGAACAATCAGCCCCAGCATTTT.

The CDR3 DNA follows: TGTGCCAGCAGCTTTGTCGGGATTGGGACGTGGACTGAAGCTTTCTTT. This encodes CASSFVGIGTWTEAFF. This chain uses TRBV5-6 with TRBJ1-1; the D gene is possibly TRBD1 (5 bases). This CDR3 contains 16 residues. V gave up 2 bases and J gave up 5 bases, with 19 bases separating them. Germline V gene data show CDR1 as SGHDT and CDR2 as YYEEEE.

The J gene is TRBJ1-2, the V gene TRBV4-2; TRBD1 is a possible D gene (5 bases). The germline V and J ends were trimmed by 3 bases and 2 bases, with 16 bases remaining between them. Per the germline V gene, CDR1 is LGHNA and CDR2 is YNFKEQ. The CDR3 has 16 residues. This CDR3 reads CASSHMGTNRNYGYTF. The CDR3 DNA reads TGTGCCAGCAGCCACATGGGAACTAACAGGAACTATGGCTACACCTTC.

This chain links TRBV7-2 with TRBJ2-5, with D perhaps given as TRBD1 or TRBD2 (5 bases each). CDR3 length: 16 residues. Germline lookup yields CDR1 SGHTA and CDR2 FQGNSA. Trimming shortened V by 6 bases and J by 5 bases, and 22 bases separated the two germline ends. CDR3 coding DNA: TGTGCCAGCAGACACTTCGGGGACGCCCGGACGGAGACCCAGTACTTC. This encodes CASRHFGDARTETQYF.

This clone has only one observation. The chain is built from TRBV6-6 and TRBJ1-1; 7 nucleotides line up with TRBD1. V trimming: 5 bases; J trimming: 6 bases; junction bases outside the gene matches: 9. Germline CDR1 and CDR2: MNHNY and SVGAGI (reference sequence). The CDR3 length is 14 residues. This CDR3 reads CASSPHRGLPEAFF. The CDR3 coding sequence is TGTGCCAGCAGTCCTCACAGGGGCCTACCTGAAGCTTTCTTT.

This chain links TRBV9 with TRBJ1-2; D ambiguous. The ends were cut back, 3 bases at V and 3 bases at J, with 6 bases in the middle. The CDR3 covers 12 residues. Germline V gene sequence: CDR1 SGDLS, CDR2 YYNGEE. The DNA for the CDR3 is TGTGCCAGCAGCGCCGAAGACTATGGCTACACCTTC. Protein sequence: CASSAEDYGYTF.